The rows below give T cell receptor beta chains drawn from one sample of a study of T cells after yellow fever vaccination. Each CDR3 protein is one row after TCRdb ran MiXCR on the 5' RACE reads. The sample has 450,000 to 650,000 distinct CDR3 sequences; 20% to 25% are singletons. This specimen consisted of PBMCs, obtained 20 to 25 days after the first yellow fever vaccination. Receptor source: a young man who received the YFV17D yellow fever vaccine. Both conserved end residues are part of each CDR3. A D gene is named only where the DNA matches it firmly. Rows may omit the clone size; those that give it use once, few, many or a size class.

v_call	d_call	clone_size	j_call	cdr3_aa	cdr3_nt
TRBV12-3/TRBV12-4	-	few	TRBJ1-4	CASSPRYQGLVEKLFF	TGTGCCAGCAGTCCCCGCTACCAGGGGTTAGTAGAAAAACTGTTTTTT
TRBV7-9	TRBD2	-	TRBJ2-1	CASSQGVGGVDEQFF	TGTGCCAGCAGCCAGGGTGTCGGGGGGGTCGATGAGCAGTTCTTC
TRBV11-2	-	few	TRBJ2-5	CASTNDIRAQYF	TGTGCCAGCACCAACGATATAAGAGCCCAGTACTTC
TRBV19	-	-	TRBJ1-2	CAGRINYGYTF	TGTGCCGGACGCATCAACTATGGCTACACCTTC
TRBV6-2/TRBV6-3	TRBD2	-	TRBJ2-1	CASSGRTSGGAVHEQFF	TGTGCCAGCAGTGGACGGACTAGCGGGGGGGCTGTCCACGAGCAGTTCTTC
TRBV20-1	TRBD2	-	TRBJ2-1	CSALSGGGMDEQFF	TGCAGTGCCCTCAGCGGGGGGGGGATGGATGAGCAGTTCTTC
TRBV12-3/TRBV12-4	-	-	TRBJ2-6	CASSLFAGDGSGANVLTF	TGTGCCAGCAGTTTATTTGCAGGGGATGGCTCTGGGGCCAACGTCCTGACTTTC
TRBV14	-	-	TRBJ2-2	CASSHHGDGDTGELFF	TGTGCCAGCAGCCACCACGGGGACGGGGACACCGGGGAGCTGTTTTTT
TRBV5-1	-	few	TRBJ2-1	CASATGTHNEQFF	TGCGCCAGCGCGACCGGGACTCACAATGAGCAGTTCTTC
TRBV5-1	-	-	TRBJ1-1	CASSLKGVWNTEAFF	TGCGCCAGCAGCTTGAAGGGGGTATGGAACACTGAAGCTTTCTTT
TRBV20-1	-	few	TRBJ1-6	CSASPGLRDSPLHF	TGCAGTGCTAGTCCCGGGTTGAGGGATTCACCCCTCCACTTT
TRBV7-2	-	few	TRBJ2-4	CASSWIGVGKNIQYF	TGTGCCAGCAGCTGGATTGGGGTTGGCAAAAACATTCAGTACTTC
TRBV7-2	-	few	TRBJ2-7	CASSPQPDRFSYEQYF	TGTGCCAGCAGCCCCCAACCAGACCGCTTCTCCTACGAGCAGTACTTC
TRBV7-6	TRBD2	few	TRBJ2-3	CASSLIYSGGMDTQYF	TGTGCCAGCAGCTTAATTTATAGCGGGGGCATGGATACGCAGTATTTT
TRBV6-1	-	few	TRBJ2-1	CASSEGQGPTYNEQFF	TGTGCCAGCAGTGAGGGCCAAGGGCCTACCTACAATGAGCAGTTCTTC
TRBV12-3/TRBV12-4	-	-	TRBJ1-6	CASSKGLGSPLHF	TGTGCCAGCAGTAAGGGGCTCGGTTCACCCCTCCACTTT
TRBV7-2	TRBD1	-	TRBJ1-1	CASRQQGGPYTEAFF	TGTGCCAGCAGGCAGCAAGGGGGCCCGTACACTGAAGCTTTCTTT
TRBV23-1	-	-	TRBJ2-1	CASSQSNRVGEQFF	TGCGCCAGCAGTCAGTCGAACAGGGTCGGTGAGCAGTTCTTC
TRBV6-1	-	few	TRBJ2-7	CASSDGGGNEQYF	TGTGCCAGCAGCGACGGTGGGGGGAACGAGCAGTACTTC
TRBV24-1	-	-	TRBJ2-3	CATSDLPRNLGADTDTQYF	TGTGCCACCAGTGATTTGCCCAGGAATCTGGGGGCCGACACAGATACGCAGTATTTT
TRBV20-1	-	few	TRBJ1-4	CSARTLATNEKLFF	TGCAGTGCTCGAACCCTGGCAACTAATGAAAAACTGTTTTTT
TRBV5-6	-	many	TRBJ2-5	CASSLERRETQYF	TGTGCCAGCAGCTTGGAGCGGCGAGAGACCCAGTACTTC
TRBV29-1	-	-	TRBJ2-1	CSVVWKQFF	TGCAGCGTTGTATGGAAGCAGTTCTTC
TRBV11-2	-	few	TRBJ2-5	CASSVNYKETQYF	TGTGCCAGCAGCGTAAACTACAAAGAGACCCAGTACTTC
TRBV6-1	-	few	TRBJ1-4	CASSSPTGWIREKLFF	TGTGCCAGCAGCTCACCTACAGGGTGGATACGTGAAAAACTGTTTTTT
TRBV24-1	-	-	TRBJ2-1	CATSPIEGQGSYNEQFF	TGTGCCACCAGTCCCATTGAAGGGCAGGGGTCCTACAATGAGCAGTTCTTC
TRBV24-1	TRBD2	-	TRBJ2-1	CATSDISSGFNEQFF	TGTGCCACCAGTGATATTTCTAGCGGGTTCAATGAGCAGTTCTTC
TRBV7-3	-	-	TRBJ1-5	CASSWGWNQPQHF	TGTGCCAGCAGCTGGGGGTGGAATCAGCCCCAGCATTTT
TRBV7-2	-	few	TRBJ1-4	CASSMGLNEKLFF	TGTGCCAGCAGCATGGGCCTTAATGAAAAACTGTTTTTT
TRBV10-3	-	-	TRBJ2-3	CAISEDSGSDTQYF	TGTGCCATCAGTGAGGACTCAGGGTCAGATACGCAGTATTTT
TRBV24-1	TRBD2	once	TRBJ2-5	CATSESSGEETQYF	TGTGCCACCAGTGAGTCTAGCGGAGAAGAGACCCAGTACTTC
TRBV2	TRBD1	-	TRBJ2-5	CASSTLTGGETQYF	TGTGCCAGCTCCACGTTGACAGGGGGTGAGACCCAGTACTTC
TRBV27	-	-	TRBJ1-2	CASTKTVYGYTF	TGTGCCAGCACTAAGACAGTCTATGGCTACACCTTC
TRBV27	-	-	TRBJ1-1	CARSRWPPTEAFF	TGTGCCAGGTCAAGGTGGCCGCCGACTGAAGCTTTCTTT
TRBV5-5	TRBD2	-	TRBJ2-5	CASSLGGEGTQETQYF	TGTGCCAGCAGCTTGGGGGGGGAGGGAACCCAAGAGACCCAGTACTTC
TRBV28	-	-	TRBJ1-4	CASSRLGAKKLFF	TGTGCCAGCAGCCGTCTGGGGGCTAAAAAACTGTTTTTT
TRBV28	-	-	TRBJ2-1	CASSSGDFYNEQFF	TGTGCCAGCAGTTCGGGGGACTTCTACAATGAGCAGTTCTTC
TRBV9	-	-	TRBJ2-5	CASSTQGHQETQYF	TGTGCCAGCAGCACCCAGGGACATCAAGAGACCCAGTACTTC
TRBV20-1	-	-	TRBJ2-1	CSARVSGRNEQFF	TGCAGTGCTAGGGTATCGGGGAGGAATGAGCAGTTCTTC
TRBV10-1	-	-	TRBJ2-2	CASSPMTANTGELFF	TGCGCCAGCAGTCCAATGACAGCGAACACCGGGGAGCTGTTTTTT
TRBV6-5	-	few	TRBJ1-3	CASSYSTSGGTIYF	TGTGCCAGCAGTTACTCAACCTCCGGTGGCACCATATATTTT
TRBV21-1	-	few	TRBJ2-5	CASSKEGPLRETQYF	TGTGCCAGCAGCAAAGAGGGGCCCCTCAGGGAGACCCAGTACTTC
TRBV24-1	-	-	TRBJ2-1	CATSGRDIDNEQFF	TGTGCCACCAGTGGCCGGGACATTGACAATGAGCAGTTCTTC
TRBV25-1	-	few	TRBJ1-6	CASSRLDLYSPLHF	TGTGCCAGCTCAAGACTCGACCTATATTCACCCCTCCACTTT
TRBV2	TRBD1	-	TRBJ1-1	CASRPGTGDTEAFF	TGTGCCAGCAGGCCAGGGACAGGGGACACTGAAGCTTTCTTT
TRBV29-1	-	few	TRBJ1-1	CSVDGGNTEAFF	TGCAGCGTTGACGGGGGCAACACTGAAGCTTTCTTT